This note documents a single T cell receptor beta chain sequence. Only in-frame clones appear in the TCRdb table, and some are missing; sequencing was by immunoSEQ multiplex PCR. The repertoire consists of 45,000 to 70,000 clones, with about four fifths occurring once and the leading ten covering around 8.2%. The data stem from a study of blood T cell repertoires in COVID-19. CDR3 length: 15 residues. Trimming removed 4 bases from V and 3 bases from J; junction bases left unmatched: 2. The TCR sequence derives from a woman aged 80 or over with acute or convalescent COVID-19. The sample taken for sequencing was peripheral blood. The rearrangement links TRBV6-7 to TRBJ2-1; 11 bases fit TRBD2. TRBV6-7 is treated as an ORF (open reading frame) with a function not yet certain. The CDR3 spells CASSSGTSGYNEQFF. CDR3 nucleotides: TGTGCCAGCAGTTCCGGGACTAGCGGCTACAATGAGCAGTTCTTC.